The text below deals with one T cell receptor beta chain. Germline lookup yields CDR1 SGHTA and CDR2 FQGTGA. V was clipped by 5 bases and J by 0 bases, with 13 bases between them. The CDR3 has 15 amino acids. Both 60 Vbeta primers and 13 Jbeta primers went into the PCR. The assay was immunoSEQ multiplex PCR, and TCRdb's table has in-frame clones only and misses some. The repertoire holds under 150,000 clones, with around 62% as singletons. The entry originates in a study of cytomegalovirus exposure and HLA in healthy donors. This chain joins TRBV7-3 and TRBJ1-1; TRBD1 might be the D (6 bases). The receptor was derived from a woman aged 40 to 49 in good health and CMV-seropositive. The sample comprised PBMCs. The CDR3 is CASSPSGGMNTEAFF. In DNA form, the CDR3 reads TGTGCCAGCAGCCCCTCTGGGGGCATGAACACTGAAGCTTTCTTT.